The 18 T cell receptor beta chains reported below all come from one sample, sequenced in a study of T cells in localized non-small cell lung cancer. The table came from immunoSEQ multiplex PCR; TCRdb's copy has only in-frame clones and leaves some out. The sample includes 40,000 or so clones, around 79% of them seen just once. The sample in question was PBMCs, obtained before any cancer treatment. Receptors originate from a woman aged 40-70 years with stage II squamous cell lung carcinoma.

The chain carries TRBV7-8 and TRBJ1-5, with D possibly matching TRBD1 (5 bases). This CDR3 is built from 16 residues. Trimming took off 2 bases at V and 4 bases at J, with 15 bases between the two ends. The V gene's germline CDR1 is SGHVS and CDR2 FQNEAQ. Here the CDR3 DNA reads TGTGCCAGCAGCTTACCTCTCCGGGGCCGGAATCAGCCCCAGCATTTT. Its protein is CASSLPLRGRNQPQHF.

The chain combines TRBV11-2 with TRBJ2-3; TRBD1 matches at 9 bases. Germline V gene sequence: CDR1 SGHAT, CDR2 FQNNGV. Unmatched junction bases numbered 2, after V lost 1 base and J lost 3 bases. The CDR3 loop spans 15 amino acids. In nucleotides, the CDR3 is TGTGCCAGCAGCTTAGCGGGGACAGGGACAGATACGCAGTATTTT. Encoded protein: CASSLAGTGTDTQYF. Using reference TRBV11-2 and TRBJ2-3 for the parts outside the CDR3, the full variable domain is EAGVAQSPRYKIIEKRQSVAFWCNPISGHATLYWYQQILGQGPKLLIQFQNNGVVDDSQLPKDRFSAERLKGVDSTLKIQPAKLEDSAVYLCASSLAGTGTDTQYFGPGTRLTVL.

The rearrangement joins TRBV20-1 to TRBJ2-3; no reliable D call. The CDR3 length is 10 residues. The ends were cut back, 6 bases at V and 6 bases at J, with 7 bases in the middle. CDR1 is DFQATT, CDR2 SNEGSKA, per germline (reference sequence). CDR3 in DNA: TGCAGTGCCCCTTGGGATACGCAGTATTTT. Protein sequence: CSAPWDTQYF.

The chain has TRBV7-3 and TRBJ2-1; D perhaps matches TRBD1 (6 bases). V was cut by 2 bases and J by 2 bases, with 10 bases left in between. This CDR3 is built from 15 residues. Germline-derived CDR1 and CDR2 are SGHTA and FQGTGA. The CDR3 loop is CASSLEQGTYNEQFF. Here the CDR3 DNA reads TGTGCCAGCAGCTTAGAACAGGGAACCTACAATGAGCAGTTCTTC.

This rearrangement joins TRBV7-2 to TRBJ2-2; D not certain. Germline V gene lookup returns CDR1 SGHTA and CDR2 FQGNSA. V lost 8 bases and J 7 bases, leaving 23 bases between the germline ends. The CDR3 sequence is 16 residues long. Here the CDR3 DNA reads TGTGCCAGCTCCCCCACGAGGCCCCCCGACGGCGGGGAGCTGTTTTTT. Translated: CASSPTRPPDGGELFF.

This chain connects TRBV29-1 to TRBJ1-3; D might be TRBD1 (5 bases). The CDR3 covers 12 residues. Germline assignment: CDR1 SQVTM and CDR2 ANQGSEA. V lost 0 bases to trimming and J lost 9 bases, with 9 bases between them. CDR3: CSVEDGGATIYF. In DNA, the CDR3 is TGCAGCGTTGAAGATGGAGGGGCCACCATATATTTT.

The J gene is TRBJ2-5, the V gene TRBV6-5, with 9 bases that match TRBD2. The DNA end favors TRBJ2-7, so the J call may be wrong. This CDR3 is built from 15 residues. The germline V gene has CDR1 MNHEY and CDR2 SVGAGI. CDR3: CASSYLLAGTYEQYF. CDR3 sequence (DNA): TGTGCCAGCAGTTACCTCCTAGCGGGAACCTACGAGCAGTACTTC.

This clone came up once. CDR3 loop: CASSLDTRTEAFF. The CDR3 DNA sequence: TGTGCCAGCAGCTTAGATACGAGAACTGAAGCTTTCTTT. This chain connects TRBV11-3 to TRBJ1-1, with D unresolved. The germline CDR1 and CDR2 sequences are SGHNT and YENEEA. Trimming shortened V by 0 bases and J by 5 bases, and 7 bases separated the two germline ends. The CDR3 spans 13 residues.

In this sample, this clone turned up once. The chain couples TRBV29-1 to TRBJ2-5; TRBD1 might be the D (6 bases). The CDR3 loop spans 16 amino acids. V lost 6 bases and J 2 bases, leaving 22 bases between the germline ends. CDR1 is SQVTM, CDR2 ANQGSEA, per germline. The CDR3 DNA reads TGCAGCGTCCCCCCAGGGGCTCAGACGACGCAAGAGACCCAGTACTTC. Translation gives CSVPPGAQTTQETQYF.

CDR3 nucleotides: TGTGCCAGCAGTTTATCGGTAATCCCAGATACGCAGTATTTT. Its protein is CASSLSVIPDTQYF. V is TRBV27 and J is TRBJ2-3; D ambiguous. Trimming stripped 0 bases from V and 4 bases from J, with 8 bases between. Germline V gene lookup returns CDR1 MNHEY and CDR2 SMNVEV (reference sequence). This CDR3 region has 14 residues.

This clone was seen only once. The CDR3 region has the DNA TGCGCCAGCAGCCCAGGACCTTCGAACTATGGCTACACCTTC. Protein product: CASSPGPSNYGYTF. The rearrangement uses TRBV5-1 and TRBJ1-2; D remains unclear. Trimming removed 4 bases from V and 2 bases from J, with 12 bases in between. The CDR3 has 14 amino acids. Germline V gene data show CDR1 as SGHRS and CDR2 as YFSETQ.

The V and J genes are TRBV6-1 and TRBJ1-5, with D tentatively TRBD1 (6 bases). The germline CDR1 and CDR2 sequences are MNHNS and SASEGT. Trimming removed 1 base from V and 1 base from J, with 20 bases in between. The CDR3 consists of 19 residues. The CDR3 here is CASSEELGGASGSNQPQHF. CDR3 bases: TGTGCCAGCAGTGAAGAGCTGGGGGGCGCTTCTGGCAGCAATCAGCCCCAGCATTTT.

The chain carries TRBV5-1 and TRBJ1-1; the D is unclear. Between the trimmed V and J ends, which lost 0 bases and 0 bases, there was a span of 3 bases. The germline gives CDR1 SGHRS, CDR2 YFSETQ. The CDR3 spans 13 residues. The CDR3 nucleotides read TGCGCCAGCAGCTTGGACTTGAACACTGAAGCTTTCTTT. As protein: CASSLDLNTEAFF.

The genes are TRBV6-1 and TRBJ1-2; no reliable D call. The CDR3 is made up of 14 amino acids. Deletions cut 2 bases from V and 7 bases from J, with 14 bases between. Germline values: CDR1 MNHNS, CDR2 SASEGT. CDR3 residues: CASSESGGSSGYTF. CDR3 DNA sequence: TGTGCCAGCAGTGAAAGCGGAGGGTCTAGTGGCTACACCTTC.

The chain is built from TRBV28 and TRBJ2-1, with D unclear. Germline loops: CDR1 MDHEN, CDR2 SYDVKM. The CDR3 extends over 12 amino acids. The V end was cut by 3 bases, the J end by 7 bases, with 7 bases between. The CDR3 nucleotides are TGTGCCAGCAGTTTGAACTTTAATGAGCAGTTCTTC. It yields the protein CASSLNFNEQFF.

The chain joins TRBV18 to TRBJ1-2; 9 nucleotides agree with TRBD1. The junction had 9 bases not matched to a gene; V was cut back by 4 bases and J by 3 bases. The V gene's germline CDR1 is KGHSH and CDR2 LQKENI. The length of the CDR3 is 16 residues. CDR3 nucleotide sequence: TGTGCCAGCTCACTGGAAGGGACAGGGACAGACTATGGCTACACCTTC. Translated, it gives CASSLEGTGTDYGYTF. Full variable domain (missing parts from reference TRBV18 and TRBJ1-2): NAGVMQNPRHLVRRRGQEARLRCSPMKGHSHVYWYRQLPEEGLKFMVYLQKENIIDESGMPKERFSAEFPKEGPSILRIQQVVRGDSAAYFCASSLEGTGTDYGYTFGSGTRLTVV.

The V gene is TRBV6-5, the J gene TRBJ2-7; possibly TRBD2 for D (5 bases). Trimming cost V 0 bases and J 1 base, with 7 bases left between them. Germline CDR1 is MNHEY and CDR2 is SVGAGI. This CDR3 is 14 amino acids long. The CDR3 region has the DNA TGTGCCAGCAGTTACTCAGCGGAGTCCTACGAGCAGTACTTC. Protein product: CASSYSAESYEQYF.

The chain is built from TRBV7-8 and TRBJ2-3; 7 nucleotides line up with TRBD2. The germline V gene has CDR1 SGHVS and CDR2 FQNEAQ. Germline trimming cut 1 base from V and 5 bases from J; bases unmatched to any gene: 12. This CDR3 has 17 residues. CDR3 loop: CASSLGLLASSRDTQYF. The CDR3 nucleotides are TGTGCCAGCAGCTTAGGGTTACTAGCGTCCTCGAGAGATACGCAGTATTTT.